Each of the 10 T cell receptor beta chains below was sequenced from the same sample in a study of cytomegalovirus exposure and HLA in healthy donors. 60 Vbeta and 13 Jbeta primers were used in PCR. Clones were sequenced by immunoSEQ multiplex PCR, and TCRdb holds only the in-frame ones, with some missing. This table holds 160,000 or so clones, 70% found once. The sequencing sample was made of PBMCs. The receptors stem from a man younger than 35 in good health and CMV-seropositive.

This chain joins TRBV7-8 and TRBJ2-7, with 12 positions matching TRBD2. In germline, CDR1 is SGHVS, CDR2 FQNEAQ. The ends lost 4 bases at V and 6 bases at J; junction bases unmatched: 10. There are 16 residues in the CDR3. The CDR3 loop reads CASSSRLAGGPLEQYV. The CDR3 nucleotides are TGTGCCAGCAGCTCGCGGCTAGCGGGAGGGCCTCTCGAGCAGTACGTC.

The chain is built from TRBV28 and TRBJ1-1; 7 nucleotides align to TRBD1. This CDR3 region has 16 residues. The ends lost 5 bases at V and 1 base at J; junction bases unmatched: 10. The germline V gene encodes CDR1 MDHEN and CDR2 SYDVKM. CDR3 sequence: CASSPARTGWNTEAFF. CDR3 nucleotides: TGTGCCAGCAGTCCAGCTCGGACAGGTTGGAACACTGAAGCTTTCTTT.

Many counts were recorded for this clone. The chain combines TRBV5-6 with TRBJ1-6, with TRBD1 matching 9 bases. The germline V gene encodes CDR1 SGHDT and CDR2 YYEEEE. This CDR3 comprises 14 residues. J lost 7 bases, V lost 4 bases, and 3 bases had no gene match. The CDR3 region is CASSRDRENSPLHF. The CDR3 nucleotides are TGTGCCAGCAGCCGGGACAGGGAAAATTCACCCCTCCACTTT.

This chain links TRBV30 with TRBJ1-2; no clear D. CDR3 length equals 13 residues. V lost 3 bases to trimming and J lost 8 bases, with 16 bases between them. Germline V lookup: CDR1 GTSNPN, CDR2 SVGIG (reference sequence). CDR3 amino acids: CAWRAALEGGYTF. For the CDR3, the DNA is TGTGCCTGGAGGGCAGCCCTTGAGGGCGGCTACACCTTC.

This chain connects TRBV7-9 to TRBJ2-1; the D is unclear. CDR3 length: 11 amino acids. Per germline, CDR1 SEHNR and CDR2 FQNEAQ (reference sequence). The V gene lost 4 bases and the J gene lost 15 bases, with 13 bases spanning the gap. The DNA of the CDR3 is TGTGCCAGCAGCTCGAGTCTAGAGTGGTTCTTC. Translating it yields CASSSSLEWFF.

This clone has just one count. This chain connects TRBV28 to TRBJ2-1; 8 bases are a match to TRBD2. The junction had 7 bases not matched to a gene; V was cut back by 5 bases and J by 4 bases. This CDR3 spans 15 amino acids. CDR1 and CDR2 (germline): MDHEN, SYDVKM. The CDR3 sequence is CASSTLGGGYNEQFF. The CDR3 DNA is TGTGCCAGCAGTACTCTCGGGGGGGGTTACAATGAGCAGTTCTTC.

The genes are TRBV11-2 and TRBJ2-7; D unclear. CDR1 is SGHAT and CDR2 is FQNNGV in the germline V gene. The CDR3 extends over 15 amino acids. V dropped 0 bases and J dropped 3 bases, with 12 bases sitting between them. Here the CDR3 DNA reads TGTGCCAGCAGCTTAGATAGATTCCTAGGCTACGAGCAGTACGTC. Residues: CASSLDRFLGYEQYV.

The chain has TRBV10-3 and TRBJ2-1, with 12 bases lining up with TRBD2. J gave up 5 bases and V 4 bases, and 3 bases lay outside the gene matches. Germline V gene data show CDR1 as ENHRY and CDR2 as SYGVKD. There are 15 residues in the CDR3. For the CDR3, the DNA is TGTGCCATCAGTGGGGGACTAGCGGGCAACAATGAGCAGTTCTTC. This codes for CAISGGLAGNNEQFF.

The V call is TRBV5-1, the J call TRBJ2-2, with TRBD2 matching 9 bases. Germline V gene sequence: CDR1 SGHRS, CDR2 YFSETQ. The junction had 12 bases not matched to a gene; V was cut back by 0 bases and J by 3 bases. The CDR3 has 19 amino acids. The CDR3 loop reads CASSLGLSSGIHYTGELFF. CDR3 nucleotide sequence: TGCGCCAGCAGCTTGGGGTTATCTAGCGGGATACATTACACCGGGGAGCTGTTTTTT.

This clone is a singleton in its sample. The V and J genes are TRBV29-1 and TRBJ2-1; 8 bases agree with TRBD1. V was pared by 0 bases and J by 13 bases, with 8 bases of the junction left unmatched. Germline CDR1 and CDR2: SQVTM and ANQGSEA. There are 13 residues in the CDR3. CDR3: CSVEEDRERLQFF. As DNA, the CDR3 is TGCAGCGTTGAAGAGGACAGGGAAAGACTCCAGTTCTTC.